These 14 T cell receptor beta chains came from one sample sequenced in a study of Ad26.COV2.S vaccination and SARS-CoV-2 variants. Regarding treatment: roughly 19 received Ad26.COV2.S at low or high dose, single or two shots; a few received placebo; per-sample allocation not given. Material that was analyzed had been drawn on day 63 after the first vaccine or placebo injection. Produced via immunoSEQ multiplex PCR; TCRdb's table is partial and in-frame only. The sample has 300,000 to 400,000 clones, around 85% seen once. The specimen comprised peripheral blood, sampled in a trial of Ad26.COV2.S vaccine versus placebo. The receptor source for this set is a person between 18 and 65 years old who received the Ad26.COV2.S COVID-19 vaccine or a placebo.

The chain couples TRBV7-6 to TRBJ2-1; D is undetermined. The CDR3 runs to 15 residues. V was pared by 3 bases and J by 4 bases, with 13 bases between. Per the germline V gene, CDR1 is SGHVS and CDR2 is FNYEAQ. CDR3 in amino acids: CASSLTQTPYNEQFF. The CDR3 coding sequence is TGTGCCAGCAGCTTGACACAAACCCCGTACAATGAGCAGTTCTTC.

The V call is TRBV10-3, the J call TRBJ1-1; D is undetermined. The CDR3 contains 11 residues. V gave up 5 bases and J gave up 8 bases, with 9 bases separating them. The germline V gene has CDR1 ENHRY and CDR2 SYGVKD. The CDR3 region is CAISQNREAFF. The CDR3 DNA is TGTGCCATCAGTCAGAACAGAGAAGCTTTCTTT.

The V gene is TRBV5-6, the J gene TRBJ2-2; the match to TRBD1 covers 9 bases. Germline V CDR1 and CDR2: SGHDT, YYEEEE. The V and J ends lost 4 bases and 5 bases, in that order; junction bases with no gene match: 3. This CDR3 has 14 amino acids. DNA for the CDR3: TGTGCCAGCAGCCTAGACAGGGGGACCGGGGAGCTGTTTTTT. Encoded protein: CASSLDRGTGELFF. Using reference TRBV5-6 and TRBJ2-2 for the parts outside the CDR3, the full variable domain is DAGVTQSPTHLIKTRGQQVTLRCSPKSGHDTVSWYQQALGQGPQFIFQYYEEEERQRGNFPDRFSGHQFPNYSSELNVNALLLGDSALYLCASSLDRGTGELFFGEGSRLTVL.

V usage is TRBV7-2 and J usage is TRBJ1-2; D not certain. Germline V gene sequence: CDR1 SGHTA, CDR2 FQGNSA. V was cut by 6 bases and J by 4 bases, with 18 bases left in between. The CDR3 totals 15 residues. Written as DNA, the CDR3 is TGTGCCAGCAGTCTTCCGGGTGGCGGTGGCTATGGCTACACCTTC. It codes for CASSLPGGGGYGYTF.

The chain joins TRBV2 to TRBJ2-5, with TRBD1 as a possible D gene (5 bases). This CDR3 is built from 15 residues. With 4 bases removed from V and 2 bases from J, the gap between germline ends came to 14 bases. The germline gives CDR1 SNHLY, CDR2 FYNNEI. Here the CDR3 DNA reads TGTGCCAGCAGTGGGCAGGGCCCCTTTCAAGAGACCCAGTACTTC. Amino acid sequence: CASSGQGPFQETQYF.

This chain connects TRBV10-3 to TRBJ1-4, with 9 bases fitting TRBD1. The CDR3 length is 19 residues. Germline V gives CDR1 ENHRY, CDR2 SYGVKD. The ends lost 10 bases at V and 7 bases at J; junction bases unmatched: 25. This chain's CDR3 is CATAPELTGTGKKGEKLFF. The DNA of the CDR3 is TGTGCCACTGCTCCTGAGCTAACCGGGACAGGGAAAAAAGGTGAAAAACTGTTTTTT.

The chain employs TRBV5-6 and TRBJ2-7; possible D gene TRBD2, 5 bases. V lost 4 bases to trimming and J lost 7 bases, with 18 bases between them. CDR1 is SGHDT and CDR2 is YYEEEE in the germline V gene. The CDR3 contains 14 residues. The CDR3 loop is CASSLIGLQLEQYF. In DNA form, the CDR3 reads TGTGCCAGCAGCCTAATTGGACTCCAGCTAGAGCAGTACTTC.

V gene TRBV11-3 combines with J gene TRBJ2-7; 10 bases match TRBD2. Trimming took 1 base from V and 7 from J; bases not matched to a gene: 4. The length of the CDR3 is 14 residues. CDR1 is SGHNT and CDR2 is YENEEA in the germline V gene. In DNA, the CDR3 is TGTGCCAGCAGCTTAGGTTCTAGCGGGGGTGAGCAGTACTTC. This gives the protein CASSLGSSGGEQYF.

The chain recombines TRBV6-5 with TRBJ2-5; D possibly corresponds to TRBD2 (5 bases). Germline CDR1 reads MNHEY; CDR2 reads SVGAGI. The V end was cut by 2 bases, the J end by 1 base, with 11 bases between. The CDR3 runs to 15 residues. The CDR3 nucleotides are TGTGCCAGCAGTTACCCTATCGGGGTCCAAGAGACCCAGTACTTC. Residues: CASSYPIGVQETQYF.

The chain carries TRBV7-6 and TRBJ2-2; a weak D match, TRBD2 (6 bases). The germline V and J ends were trimmed by 3 bases and 6 bases, with 17 bases remaining between them. The CDR3 extends over 16 amino acids. CDR1 SGHVS and CDR2 FNYEAQ come from the germline V gene. CDR3 coding DNA: TGTGCCAGCAGCTTGTGGTTGGGGGGTACGGCCGGGGAGCTGTTTTTT. Its protein is CASSLWLGGTAGELFF.

J is TRBJ2-7 and V is TRBV6-5, with a possible D match to TRBD2 (6 bases). Germline V CDR1 and CDR2: MNHEY, SVGAGI. With 3 bases removed from V and 2 bases from J, the gap between germline ends came to 11 bases. The CDR3 loop spans 14 amino acids. The CDR3 loop reads CASSYTGGAYEQYF. The CDR3 region has the DNA TGTGCCAGCAGTTATACGGGCGGGGCCTACGAGCAGTACTTC.

This chain uses TRBV11-2 with TRBJ1-5; tentatively, D is TRBD1 (6 bases). The CDR3 covers 14 residues. The germline V gene encodes CDR1 SGHAT and CDR2 FQNNGV. Trimming cost V 5 bases and J 6 bases, with 14 bases left between them. The DNA of the CDR3 is TGTGCCAGCAGCCACACAGGGATTAGTCAGCCCCAGCATTTT. It encodes CASSHTGISQPQHF.

The rearrangement uses TRBV3-1 (or the pseudogene TRBV3-2) and TRBJ1-1, with TRBD1 identical over 7 bases. This CDR3 is built from 14 residues. Trimming removed 4 bases from V and 3 bases from J; junction bases left unmatched: 5. Germline values: CDR1 LGHDT, CDR2 YNNKEL (reference sequence). DNA for the CDR3: TGTGCCAGCAGCCCAGACAGGGACCACACTGAAGCTTTCTTT. It yields the protein CASSPDRDHTEAFF.

The chain links TRBV7-9 to TRBJ1-3, with D possibly matching TRBD1 (6 bases). The CDR3 loop spans 14 amino acids. The V gene's germline CDR1 is SEHNR and CDR2 FQNEAQ (reference sequence). Deletions cut 5 bases from V and 1 base from J, with 9 bases between. CDR3 in amino acids: CASSNQGSGNTIYF. The CDR3 region has the DNA TGTGCCAGCAGCAATCAGGGGTCTGGAAACACCATATATTTT.